A single TCR beta chain is shown here with its context. No antigen is known for it. This specimen comes from a study of T cell responses to AZD1222 COVID-19 vaccine. Study-wide results and limits: Repertoire sampling happened only post peak T cell response. Donors were mostly white British, more females; clonal diversity possibly underestimated.

Only in-frame clones appear in the TCRdb table, and some are missing; sequencing was by immunoSEQ multiplex PCR. The table lists around 60,000 clones, around nine tenths of them singletons. The CDR3 sequence is 14 residues long. Trimming took off 1 base at V and 10 bases at J, with 16 bases between the two ends. The germline CDR1 and CDR2 sequences are MGHDK and SYGVNS. Specimen: peripheral blood, collected 28 days after the second dose of the MenACWY control vaccine. J is TRBJ1-1 and V is TRBV25-1; D gene ambiguous. This TCR was recovered from an adult who received the MenACWY meningococcal vaccine as a control. The CDR3 nucleotides are TGTGCCAGCAGTGAATTCACCAGGCCCTCCGCAGCTTTCTTT. It yields the protein CASSEFTRPSAAFF.